This T cell receptor (beta chain) was identified in a study of T cells in Graves' hyperthyroidism and ophthalmopathy (dated by TCRdb to between 2018 and 2020). About the study as a whole: Peripheral blood samples were taken at initial diagnosis, before any treatment was given. To identify TCR V-J signatures that set the groups apart, the researchers used a discovery cohort of about a hundred patients, made up of 40 to 45 with Graves' ophthalmopathy and 57 with stable Graves' hyperthyroidism. An independent validation cohort of fewer than 20 hyperthyroidism patients and about 16 patients who later progressed to ophthalmopathy tested prospective prediction of ophthalmopathy. The 85 to 100 discovery patients were divided at random into training and test sets in a 7:3 ratio. In several Graves' hyperthyroidism patients, the study also compared T-cell repertoires from thyroid tissue with T-cell repertoires from blood. After sampling, hyperthyroidism patients received methimazole starting at 30 mg daily, and ophthalmopathy patients received high-dose intravenous methylprednisolone. The paper reports TCR Vbeta CDR3 sequencing of more than 120 peripheral blood samples: around 45 ophthalmopathy, fewer than 80 hyperthyroidism and approximately 17 progressor patients. Results the study describes overall, beyond this receptor: Sample size was not statistically predetermined, and investigators were not blinded to group allocation. Most expanded thyroid clonotypes (frequency above 0.001) were also found in blood, which suggests that blood repertoires may mirror thyroid immune responses. Ophthalmopathy was separated from stable hyperthyroidism by a 13 V-J signature model, with approximately 85% sensitivity and 81% to 82% specificity obtained in cross-validation and 80%/75% obtained in testing. In validation, the model predicted progression to ophthalmopathy a median of 6.5 months before onset, with roughly 71% sensitivity and roughly 79% specificity.

The trim is 7 bases for V and 0 bases for J, with a gap of 7 bases between the germline ends. Via the germline V gene, CDR1 is SGHDN and CDR2 FVKESK. CDR3 length: 13 amino acids, cysteine to phenylalanine. Here the CDR3 DNA is all that survives: 39 bases in frame from base 1. TCR beta CDR3 regions were amplified from RNA transcripts. The TCR CDR3 was subjected to a first round of RT-PCR using the HTBI primer set and the Qiagen OneStep RT-PCR kit. A second multiplex PCR round built the libraries, followed by size selection and purification. The libraries were sequenced on an Illumina HiSeq2000 using paired-end 100 bp reads. Per the source publication's procedure: SOAPnuke was used to process the raw data, with reads discarded if the reads contained adapters or uncalled bases, had a mean Phred below 15, or lacked an exact constant-primer or identifier match. High-quality paired reads were merged with COPE v1.2.5, and unique nucleotide sequences were defined as clonotypes. MiTCR v1.1 was used to align clonotypes to the IMGT TRBV, TRBD and TRBJ reference segments. The analysis included only V-J combinations with a frequency above 0.0001, which together covered 99.2% of the repertoires. The TCS score was defined as F50 (clonal expansion) divided by E x V (chaos), with BLOSUM62-based TCRdist calculated between CDR3 peptides within each V-J. Welch's t-statistics and random forest reduced around 520 V-J features to 10 to 15, which were used in a naive Bayes classifier (R e1071). Using fastp trimming at Q25 and MiXCR clonotype assembly, TCRdb reanalyzed the public sequencing data and kept in-frame beta chains. CDR3 protein duplicates are merged, each entry listing the most common genes and DNA. These V and J calls rely on TCRdb rather than the paper's analysis. The sample table records around 450,000 distinct CDR3 sequences; approximately 15% of these occur just once. Jointly, the top ten make up 4% to 6.5% of the sample.

This clonotype appeared many times. This clone's antigen is unknown. It has no much larger one-base neighbor in the sample; base qualities were not kept. Stable Graves' hyperthyroidism was defined as the absence of progression to ophthalmopathy over 18 months of follow-up. Hyperthyroidism patients were newly diagnosed, had a disease duration of under 2 months, and were aged 18 to 65 years. Exclusion was applied to patients with uncontrolled infections, other autoimmune diseases, pregnancy or lactation. Diagnoses were established on the basis of clinical symptoms, serum thyroxine and TRAb, thyroid ultrasound, and orbital computed tomography. PBMCs were isolated from about 10 ml of fresh peripheral blood by Ficoll-Paque density gradient centrifugation. Total RNA was extracted using Trizol reagent, and RNA quality was assessed on an Agilent 2100 Bioanalyzer.

The chain uses TRBV14 and TRBJ2-1, with the D gene uncertain. The receptor was isolated from a woman aged 18 to 35 with Graves' hyperthyroidism. The sequencing sample was made of blood. The DNA sequence follows: TGTGCCAGCATGGCGAGCTCCTACAATGAGCAGTTCTTC. Translation gives CASMASSYNEQFF. The full variable domain, with segments outside the CDR3 supplied by the reference TRBV14 and TRBJ2-1 proteins, appears as EAGVTQFPSHSVIEKGQTVTLRCDPISGHDNLYWYRRVMGKEIKFLLHFVKESKQDESGMPNNRFLAERTGGTYSTLKVQPAELEDSGVYFCASMASSYNEQFFGPGTRLTVL.